Presented here are 4 T cell receptor beta chains from one specimen sequenced in a study of CD8 T cells in Susac syndrome. A quantity of about 0.5 to 1 ug RNA underwent reverse transcription using random hexamers. TCRdb reprocessed the immunoSEQ multiplex PCR reads via MiXCR and lists one record per CDR3 protein. The table records some 150,000 distinct CDR3 sequences, roughly 94% of them present only once. Input material: CD4+ T cells from PBMCs. Receptors were obtained from a human donor in good health.

V gene TRBV7-9 combines with J gene TRBJ1-5, with TRBD1 matching 8 bases. The CDR3 is 16 amino acids. Germline CDR1 is SEHNR and CDR2 is FQNEAQ (reference sequence). With 3 bases clipped from V and 0 bases from J, the junction kept 4 bases outside the gene matches. The CDR3 DNA follows: TGTGCCAGCAGCTTGGCAGGGGGCAATAGCAATCAGCCCCAGCATTTT. Its protein is CASSLAGGNSNQPQHF.

V and J are TRBV9 and TRBJ1-1; D may be TRBD1 (5 bases). The CDR3 consists of 14 residues. V was trimmed by 3 bases and J by 4 bases, leaving 13 bases between them. Per the germline V gene, CDR1 is SGDLS and CDR2 is YYNGEE. Here the CDR3 reads CASSAREAGTEAFF. The CDR3 nucleotides read TGTGCCAGCAGCGCCAGGGAGGCAGGCACTGAAGCTTTCTTT.

The J gene is TRBJ1-5, the V gene TRBV12-3 or TRBV12-4; D remains unclear. The CDR3 is made up of 13 amino acids. The V gene lost 3 bases and the J gene lost 5 bases, with 8 bases spanning the gap. DNA for the CDR3: TGTGCCAGCAGTTTGGTGCCTGATCAGCCCCAGCATTTT. It specifies CASSLVPDQPQHF.

The genes are TRBV30 and TRBJ1-1, with a tentative D call TRBD1 (5 bases). The ends were cut back, 3 bases at V and 10 bases at J, with 15 bases in the middle. This CDR3 region has 12 residues. Germline CDR1 GTSNPN, CDR2 SVGIG (reference sequence). The CDR3: CAWRGPQERAFF. The CDR3 DNA sequence: TGTGCCTGGAGGGGACCCCAGGAGCGAGCTTTCTTT.